These 18 T cell receptor beta chains were all obtained from the same sample, sequenced in a study of blood T cell repertoires in COVID-19 (dated by TCRdb to 2020 to 2022). Library method: the immunoSEQ multiplex PCR assay. TCRdb took this table from immuneACCESS and kept in-frame rearrangements with V and J called. Such tables lack part of the clones; where checked against another copy, unresolved V genes explain under half of the gap, and the rest is unexplained. Across this sample there are some 260,000 clones, with around 90% seen only once. 0.75% to 1% of the sample rests with the top ten. Sequencing was carried out using peripheral blood. These receptors originate from a woman aged 40 to 50 who had recovered from COVID-19.

The chain has TRBV3-1 (or the pseudogene TRBV3-2) and TRBJ1-4, with a weak D call TRBD1 (6 bases). Trimming removed 0 bases at V and 2 bases at J, with 10 bases between. From germline, CDR1 is LGHDT and CDR2 YNNKEL (reference sequence). There are 16 residues in the CDR3. CDR3 loop: CASSQDRTVTNEKLFF. Written as DNA, the CDR3 is TGTGCCAGCAGCCAAGATCGGACAGTGACTAATGAAAAACTGTTTTTT.

The rearrangement joins TRBV6-5 to TRBJ1-5, with 10 bases fitting TRBD1. This CDR3 is 14 amino acids long. The germline V gene has CDR1 MNHEY and CDR2 SVGAGI. The V segment lost 10 bases and the J segment 6 bases; nucleotides outside the gene matches: 9. The CDR3 reads CATRGQGGTQPQHF. The CDR3, as DNA: TGTGCCACCCGAGGACAGGGGGGAACTCAGCCCCAGCATTTT.

Here the CDR3 DNA reads TGTGCCAGCTCCGACAGGGGGGGTTACGAGCAGTACTTC. Protein sequence: CASSDRGGYEQYF. V usage is TRBV27 and J usage is TRBJ2-7, with 9 bases lining up with TRBD1. V shed 8 bases and J 4 bases; nucleotides not matched to a gene: 6. The CDR3 length is 13 residues. Per the germline V gene, CDR1 is MNHEY and CDR2 is SMNVEV (reference sequence).

The chain employs TRBV24-1 and TRBJ2-7, with D maybe TRBD2 (6 bases). Between the trimmed V and J ends, which lost 5 bases and 2 bases, there was a span of 9 bases. The germline CDR1 and CDR2 sequences are KGHDR and SFDVKD. This CDR3 region has 13 residues. CDR3 bases: TGTGCCACCAGTGCCGGCGGGGCCTACGAGCAGTACTTC. This gives the protein CATSAGGAYEQYF.

The rearrangement joins TRBV7-9 to TRBJ1-1; tentatively, D is TRBD1 (5 bases). Trimming took off 5 bases at V and 7 bases at J, with 8 bases between the two ends. Germline loops: CDR1 SEHNR, CDR2 FQNEAQ (reference sequence). The length of the CDR3 is 11 residues. The CDR3: CASSRGHEAFF. CDR3 sequence (DNA): TGTGCCAGCAGCCGCGGACATGAAGCTTTCTTT.

CDR3 nucleotides: TGTGCCAGCAGCCAAGATCGTTGGGGGCACTATGGCTACACCTTC. Amino acid sequence: CASSQDRWGHYGYTF. The chain uses TRBV3-1 (or the pseudogene TRBV3-2) and TRBJ1-2, with D perhaps TRBD1 (6 bases). Looked up from germline, CDR1 is LGHDT and CDR2 is YNNKEL (reference sequence). V lost 0 bases and J 3 bases, leaving 11 bases between the germline ends. The CDR3 loop spans 15 amino acids.

The chain recombines TRBV4-1 with TRBJ2-7; 7 bases are shared with TRBD1. The CDR3 totals 15 residues. V lost 1 base to trimming and J lost 3 bases; unmatched junction nucleotides: 6. Germline V gives CDR1 MGHRA, CDR2 YSYEKL. As DNA, the CDR3 is TGCGCCAGCAGCCAAGTTGGGACAGACGACTACGAGCAGTACTTC. It translates to CASSQVGTDDYEQYF.

The chain is built from TRBV3-1 (or the pseudogene TRBV3-2) and TRBJ1-2, with TRBD1 matching 9 bases. Germline CDR1 LGHDT, CDR2 YNNKEL (reference sequence). The junction had 7 bases not matched to a gene; V was cut back by 6 bases and J by 5 bases. The CDR3 contains 14 residues. This chain's CDR3 is CASRPTGGGYGYTF. DNA for the CDR3: TGTGCCAGCAGACCGACAGGGGGTGGGTATGGCTACACCTTC.

This clone occurred once. The rearrangement uses TRBV19 and TRBJ2-2; 7 bases are a match to TRBD2. The CDR3 has 20 amino acids. CDR1 and CDR2 (germline): LNHDA, SQIVND (reference sequence). After removal of 7 bases from V and 4 bases from J, the junction contained 24 bases not matched to a gene. CDR3 residues: CASTRDPPPLGRAGTGELFF. CDR3 nucleotide sequence: TGTGCCAGTACCCGAGACCCACCCCCTTTGGGGAGGGCGGGCACCGGGGAGCTGTTTTTT.

V and J are TRBV23-1 and TRBJ2-2, with D perhaps TRBD1 (7 bases). TRBV23-1 is an ORF for which the function is uncertain. The CDR3 contains 15 residues. Trimming removed 3 bases at V and 4 bases at J, with 12 bases between. The CDR3 here is CASSQGRGATGELFF. CDR3 nucleotides: TGCGCCAGCAGTCAGGGCAGGGGGGCCACCGGGGAGCTGTTTTTT.

The chain links TRBV18 to TRBJ2-7, with D possibly matching TRBD1 (6 bases). This CDR3 has 16 amino acids. CDR1 KGHSH and CDR2 LQKENI come from the germline V gene. With 2 bases removed from V and 4 bases from J, the gap between germline ends came to 18 bases. CDR3 DNA sequence: TGTGCCAGCTCACCAGAGGGACAAGGGGGAAGGTACGAGCAGTACTTC. This translates into CASSPEGQGGRYEQYF.

The chain is built from TRBV27 and TRBJ1-2; 8 bases are a match to TRBD1. In germline, CDR1 is MNHEY, CDR2 SMNVEV (reference sequence). V lost 0 bases and J lost 6; bases outside the gene matches: 9. The CDR3 loop spans 16 amino acids. For the CDR3, the DNA is TGTGCCAGCAGTTTATCGAGGGCAGGGGGCAAGGATGGCTACACCTTC. It yields the protein CASSLSRAGGKDGYTF.

V gene TRBV4-2 combines with J gene TRBJ1-2, with D perhaps matching TRBD1 (5 bases). Germline loops: CDR1 LGHNA, CDR2 YNFKEQ. V lost 0 bases and J 4 bases, leaving 9 bases between the germline ends. The length of the CDR3 is 14 residues. The CDR3 here is CASSQDRTLYGYTF. In DNA form, the CDR3 reads TGTGCCAGCAGCCAAGATCGGACACTCTATGGCTACACCTTC.

The chain recombines TRBV30 with TRBJ2-1; D not certain. Trimming pared 8 bases from V and 6 bases from J, leaving 20 bases between. Germline V gene data show CDR1 as GTSNPN and CDR2 as SVGIG (reference sequence). The CDR3 length is 14 residues. CDR3 loop: CARSSTRIGNEQFF. The CDR3 nucleotides are TGTGCCCGATCCTCCACCAGGATTGGCAATGAGCAGTTCTTC.

The chain has TRBV6-5 and TRBJ2-7, with 8 positions matching TRBD1. V shed 6 bases, J shed 1 base, and the junction held 5 bases outside the gene matches. This CDR3 is 14 amino acids long. Looked up from germline, CDR1 is MNHEY and CDR2 is SVGAGI. The CDR3 is CASRGNRGSYEQYF. The CDR3 DNA sequence: TGTGCCAGCAGGGGGAACAGGGGGTCCTACGAGCAGTACTTC.

The chain is built from TRBV19 and TRBJ1-4; TRBD1 agrees at 10 bases. Germline V gives CDR1 LNHDA, CDR2 SQIVND (reference sequence). The CDR3 extends over 15 amino acids. The V gene end was trimmed by 5 bases and the J gene end by 7 bases; junction bases not matched to a gene: 7. CDR3 region: CASSARQGAGEKLFF. The CDR3 DNA is TGTGCCAGTAGTGCACGACAGGGGGCCGGTGAAAAACTGTTTTTT.

The J gene is TRBJ2-7, the V gene TRBV10-3, with a weak D call TRBD1 (8 bases). The V and J ends lost 7 bases and 2 bases respectively, with 24 bases between them. Germline-derived CDR1 and CDR2 are ENHRY and SYGVKD. The CDR3 sequence is 17 residues long. In DNA form, the CDR3 reads TGTGCCATCAAAGGACAGGGTGAAGCGGGAAGGGCCTACGAGCAGTACTTC. Its protein is CAIKGQGEAGRAYEQYF.

The rearrangement joins TRBV7-8 to TRBJ1-1; D is unresolved. Trimming pared 0 bases from V and 5 bases from J, leaving 7 bases between. The CDR3 sequence is 13 residues long. Germline V lookup: CDR1 SGHVS, CDR2 FQNEAQ. The CDR3 protein is CASSLAQFTEAFF. The CDR3 DNA is TGTGCCAGCAGCTTAGCGCAGTTTACTGAAGCTTTCTTT.